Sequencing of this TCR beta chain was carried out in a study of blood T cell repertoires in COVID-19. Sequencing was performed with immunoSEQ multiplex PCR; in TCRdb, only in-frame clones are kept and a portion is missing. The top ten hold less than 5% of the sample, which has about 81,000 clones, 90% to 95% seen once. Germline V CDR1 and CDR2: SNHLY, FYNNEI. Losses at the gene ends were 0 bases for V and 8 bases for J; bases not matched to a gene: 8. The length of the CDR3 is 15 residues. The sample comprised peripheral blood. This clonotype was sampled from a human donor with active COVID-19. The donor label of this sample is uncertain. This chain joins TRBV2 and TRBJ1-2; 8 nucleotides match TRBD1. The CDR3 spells CASSEARQGFGGYTF. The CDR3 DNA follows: TGTGCCAGCAGTGAAGCACGACAGGGGTTCGGCGGCTACACCTTC.